Sequencing of this T cell receptor (beta chain) was carried out in a study of human thymus T cells. In regard to this clone: Its antigen is not identified.

Whole-study results and caveats: Blood and thymic repertoires both appeared biased in V and J gene usage. What related research reported was that thymic repertoires overlapped highly among unrelated individuals.

Sequenced by immunoSEQ multiplex PCR; TCRdb stores in-frame clones only, minus some. The repertoire holds about 78,000 clones, just over 95% seen once, with under 0.035% in the top ten. Corrective heart surgery yielded the resections from which the thymus tissue came. Infants, healthy and Finnish, who were having corrective surgery for congenital heart defects served as donors. The V end was cut by 7 bases, the J end by 4 bases, with 16 bases between. CDR1 and CDR2 (germline): SNHLY, FYNNEI. The CDR3 is made up of 14 amino acids. This chain joins TRBV2 and TRBJ1-1, with D unresolved. Sequencing used thymus tissue. This TCR was recovered from a boy less than two years old with a congenital heart defect but otherwise immunologically healthy. CDR3 in amino acids: CASKESLMGTEAFF. The CDR3 DNA is TGTGCCAGCAAGGAGAGTCTTATGGGCACTGAAGCTTTCTTT.